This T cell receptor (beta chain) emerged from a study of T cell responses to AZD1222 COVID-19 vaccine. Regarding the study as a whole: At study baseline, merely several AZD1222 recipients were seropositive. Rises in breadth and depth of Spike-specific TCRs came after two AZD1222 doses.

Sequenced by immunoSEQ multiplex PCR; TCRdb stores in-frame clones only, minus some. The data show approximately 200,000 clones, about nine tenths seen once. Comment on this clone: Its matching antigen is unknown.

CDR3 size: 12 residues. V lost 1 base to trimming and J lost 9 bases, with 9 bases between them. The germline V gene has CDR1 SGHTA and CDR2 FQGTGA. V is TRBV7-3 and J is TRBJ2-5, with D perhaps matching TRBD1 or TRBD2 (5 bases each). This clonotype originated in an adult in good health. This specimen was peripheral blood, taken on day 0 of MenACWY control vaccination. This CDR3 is CASSLMGRAQYF. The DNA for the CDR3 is TGTGCCAGCAGCTTAATGGGGCGGGCCCAGTACTTC.